Listed below are T cell receptor beta chains from one sample, sequenced in a study of T cell responses to AZD1222 COVID-19 vaccine. Generated by immunoSEQ multiplex PCR, the TCRdb table keeps only in-frame clones and is missing some. The data hold some 39,000 clones, with 90% observed a single time. Here the sequenced sample was peripheral blood, taken 28 days after the second AZD1222 dose. These receptors were obtained from an adult who received the AZD1222 COVID-19 vaccine. CDR3s include the opening cysteine and the closing phenylalanine or tryptophan. The order of the fields is J gene, clone size, V gene, D gene, CDR3 DNA, CDR3 protein. The D gene is left open where the match is weak. Clone size is not always given. Where it is, it says once, few, many or a class for expanded clones.

j_gene: TRBJ2-2
abundance: once
v_gene: TRBV9
d_gene: TRBD2
CDR3nt: TGTGCCAGCAGCGTCACTAGCGTCAGGGAGCTGTTTTTT
CDR3aa: CASSVTSVRELFF

j_gene: TRBJ2-6
abundance: .
v_gene: TRBV11-2
d_gene: .
CDR3nt: TGTGCCAGCAGCTTCCCCGGGGCCAACGTCCTGACTTTC
CDR3aa: CASSFPGANVLTF

j_gene: TRBJ2-5
abundance: .
v_gene: TRBV25-1
d_gene: .
CDR3nt: TGTGCCAGCAGGGGATTCGTATGGTGGGCTCAAGAGACCCAGTACTTC
CDR3aa: CASRGFVWWAQETQYF

j_gene: TRBJ1-5
abundance: .
v_gene: TRBV5-6
d_gene: .
CDR3nt: TGTGCCAGCAGCCTCACCGGGACAATGGATCAGCCCCAGCATTTT
CDR3aa: CASSLTGTMDQPQHF

j_gene: TRBJ1-5
abundance: .
v_gene: TRBV6-1
d_gene: .
CDR3nt: TGTGCCAGCAGTGAAGGATTGGCAGGGCTTAATCAGCCCCAGCATTTT
CDR3aa: CASSEGLAGLNQPQHF

j_gene: TRBJ1-3
abundance: .
v_gene: TRBV18
d_gene: .
CDR3nt: TGTGCCAGCTCACCAAATCCGGGGCAGGGGATCTCTGGAAACACCATATATTTT
CDR3aa: CASSPNPGQGISGNTIYF

j_gene: TRBJ2-5
abundance: .
v_gene: TRBV11-2
d_gene: TRBD2
CDR3nt: TGTGCCAGCAGCCTTGGACTAGCGGGGGTAATTCAGGAGACCCAGTACTTC
CDR3aa: CASSLGLAGVIQETQYF

j_gene: TRBJ2-7
abundance: .
v_gene: TRBV4-2
d_gene: TRBD2
CDR3nt: TGTGCCAGCAGTACCAGACTAGCCGGAGAGCAGTACTTC
CDR3aa: CASSTRLAGEQYF

j_gene: TRBJ2-1
abundance: .
v_gene: TRBV19
d_gene: TRBD1
CDR3nt: TGTGCCAGTAGTCAGGGACAGGGATACAATGAGCAGTTCTTC
CDR3aa: CASSQGQGYNEQFF

j_gene: TRBJ2-2
abundance: .
v_gene: TRBV4-1
d_gene: TRBD2
CDR3nt: TGCGCCAGCAGCCAACCTTCTAGCGGGGAGAACACCGGGGAGCTGTTTTTT
CDR3aa: CASSQPSSGENTGELFF

j_gene: TRBJ1-2
abundance: .
v_gene: TRBV3-1/TRBV3-2
d_gene: TRBD1
CDR3nt: TGTGCCAGCAGCCAAACAGGGGGCTGGGGCTACACCTTC
CDR3aa: CASSQTGGWGYTF

j_gene: TRBJ1-4
abundance: .
v_gene: TRBV5-4
d_gene: TRBD1
CDR3nt: TGTGCCAGCAGTCCCAGGGACAGTTCCGAAAAACTGTTTTTT
CDR3aa: CASSPRDSSEKLFF

j_gene: TRBJ2-6
abundance: .
v_gene: TRBV6-2/TRBV6-3
d_gene: .
CDR3nt: TGTGCCAGCAGTTACACGAGTTCCTCCTCTGGGGCCAACGTCCTGACTTTC
CDR3aa: CASSYTSSSSGANVLTF

j_gene: TRBJ1-1
abundance: few
v_gene: TRBV9
d_gene: .
CDR3nt: TGTGCCAGCAGCGCCGGTGGGGATAACACTGAAGCTTTCTTT
CDR3aa: CASSAGGDNTEAFF

j_gene: TRBJ1-1
abundance: .
v_gene: TRBV6-5
d_gene: TRBD1
CDR3nt: TGTGCCAGCAGCGAGACAGGGGCCCCGAACACTGAAGCTTTCTTT
CDR3aa: CASSETGAPNTEAFF

j_gene: TRBJ1-1
abundance: .
v_gene: TRBV9
d_gene: TRBD1
CDR3nt: TGTGCCAGCAGCGTGAAGGACAGGGGGGGAAGTGAAGCTTTCTTT
CDR3aa: CASSVKDRGGSEAFF

j_gene: TRBJ1-4
abundance: .
v_gene: TRBV7-9
d_gene: .
CDR3nt: TGTGCCAGCAGCTCAGGACAACTTGAAAAACTGTTTTTT
CDR3aa: CASSSGQLEKLFF

j_gene: TRBJ1-4
abundance: .
v_gene: TRBV5-1
d_gene: .
CDR3nt: TGCGCCAGCAGTCCCGACCCCAGGGGCGCAGGGGAAAAACTGTTTTTT
CDR3aa: CASSPDPRGAGEKLFF

j_gene: TRBJ1-5
abundance: .
v_gene: TRBV3-1/TRBV3-2
d_gene: .
CDR3nt: TGTGCCAGCAGCCAAGGGTTTCAAAATAGCAATCAGCCCCAGCATTTT
CDR3aa: CASSQGFQNSNQPQHF

j_gene: TRBJ2-1
abundance: .
v_gene: TRBV7-9
d_gene: .
CDR3nt: TGTGCCAGCAGCTTAAGGGGAACAGGGAATCTCAATGAGCAGTTCTTC
CDR3aa: CASSLRGTGNLNEQFF

j_gene: TRBJ2-3
abundance: .
v_gene: TRBV9
d_gene: .
CDR3nt: TGTGCCAGCAGCGTAGCTGGAGGACAGAGCACAGATACGCAGTATTTT
CDR3aa: CASSVAGGQSTDTQYF

j_gene: TRBJ1-5
abundance: .
v_gene: TRBV7-8
d_gene: .
CDR3nt: TGTGCCAGCAGCTTAACGGAGGGAGACAATCAGCCCCAGCATTTT
CDR3aa: CASSLTEGDNQPQHF

j_gene: TRBJ2-3
abundance: medium-sized
v_gene: TRBV7-9
d_gene: .
CDR3nt: TGTGCCAGCAGCTCCTCGACGGGGCCGGATACGCAGTATTTT
CDR3aa: CASSSSTGPDTQYF

j_gene: TRBJ1-5
abundance: .
v_gene: TRBV3-1/TRBV3-2
d_gene: TRBD1
CDR3nt: TGTGCCAGCAGCCAAAACAGGGGCACCAATCAGCCCCAGCATTTT
CDR3aa: CASSQNRGTNQPQHF

j_gene: TRBJ2-3
abundance: .
v_gene: TRBV5-8
d_gene: TRBD2
CDR3nt: TGTGCCAGCAGCTCGGGACTAGCGGGACACACAGATACGCAGTATTTT
CDR3aa: CASSSGLAGHTDTQYF

j_gene: TRBJ1-2
abundance: once
v_gene: TRBV5-1
d_gene: TRBD1
CDR3nt: TGCGCCAGCACCCTGGAGGGGGCGCTTCCCACTGGCTACACCTTC
CDR3aa: CASTLEGALPTGYTF

j_gene: TRBJ2-5
abundance: .
v_gene: TRBV29-1
d_gene: TRBD2
CDR3nt: TGCAGCGTGGGAGGGGCCCCCCAAGAGACCCAGTACTTC
CDR3aa: CSVGGAPQETQYF

j_gene: TRBJ1-2
abundance: .
v_gene: TRBV24-1
d_gene: .
CDR3nt: TGTGCCACCAGTGGTGGGGTCGGGTATGGCTACACCTTC
CDR3aa: CATSGGVGYGYTF

j_gene: TRBJ2-4
abundance: .
v_gene: TRBV7-2
d_gene: .
CDR3nt: TGTGCCAGCAGCTTCAATCAGGTAGCCAAAAACATTCAGTACTTC
CDR3aa: CASSFNQVAKNIQYF

j_gene: TRBJ1-6
abundance: .
v_gene: TRBV20-1
d_gene: .
CDR3nt: TGCAGTGCTACTGATATTCGGAATAATTCACCCCTCCACTTT
CDR3aa: CSATDIRNNSPLHF

j_gene: TRBJ2-2
abundance: .
v_gene: TRBV5-1
d_gene: TRBD2
CDR3nt: TGCGCCAGCCGGGGCGGGGGACCGGGGGAGCTGTTTTTT
CDR3aa: CASRGGGPGELFF

j_gene: TRBJ2-7
abundance: .
v_gene: TRBV3-1/TRBV3-2
d_gene: .
CDR3nt: TGTGCCAGCAGCCAAGCCCTAGCGAGCTCCTACGAGCAGTACTTC
CDR3aa: CASSQALASSYEQYF

j_gene: TRBJ1-1
abundance: .
v_gene: TRBV27
d_gene: .
CDR3nt: TGTGCCACAGCGTCATGGCGGAACACTGAAGCTTTCTTT
CDR3aa: CATASWRNTEAFF

j_gene: TRBJ1-1
abundance: .
v_gene: TRBV10-3
d_gene: .
CDR3nt: TGTGCCATTTCAGAGGGTGGCGACACTGAAGCTTTCTTT
CDR3aa: CAISEGGDTEAFF

j_gene: TRBJ2-1
abundance: .
v_gene: TRBV4-3
d_gene: .
CDR3nt: TGCGCCAGCAGCCAAGATGGGGGGGCGATAGGCAATGAGCAGTTCTTC
CDR3aa: CASSQDGGAIGNEQFF

j_gene: TRBJ2-6
abundance: .
v_gene: TRBV14
d_gene: .
CDR3nt: TGTGCCAGCAGCCCGGACCGCAGCTCTGGGGCCAACGTCCTGACTTTC
CDR3aa: CASSPDRSSGANVLTF

j_gene: TRBJ2-7
abundance: few
v_gene: TRBV9
d_gene: .
CDR3nt: TGTGCCAGCAGCGTAGGCGGTCAGGGTACCTACGAGCAGTACTTC
CDR3aa: CASSVGGQGTYEQYF

j_gene: TRBJ2-2
abundance: .
v_gene: TRBV7-9
d_gene: .
CDR3nt: TGTGCCAGCAGCTCCCGGGGTACCGCGAACACCGGGGAGCTGTTTTTT
CDR3aa: CASSSRGTANTGELFF

j_gene: TRBJ1-2
abundance: .
v_gene: TRBV4-1
d_gene: TRBD1
CDR3nt: TGCGCCAGCAGCCAAGGGACGGGACAGATCTATGGCTACACCTTC
CDR3aa: CASSQGTGQIYGYTF

j_gene: TRBJ1-1
abundance: .
v_gene: TRBV20-1
d_gene: .
CDR3nt: TGCAGTGCTAGTGAGGGGAGCCCCAAAGGGAGCACTGAAGCTTTCTTT
CDR3aa: CSASEGSPKGSTEAFF

j_gene: TRBJ1-6
abundance: .
v_gene: TRBV4-3
d_gene: TRBD1
CDR3nt: TGCGCCAGCAGCCAGCAATTAGACAGGGGTTCACCCCTCCACTTT
CDR3aa: CASSQQLDRGSPLHF

j_gene: TRBJ1-1
abundance: .
v_gene: TRBV4-3
d_gene: .
CDR3nt: TGCGCCAGCAGCCAAGATCTGAGGGTAGGGACTGAAGCTTTCTTT
CDR3aa: CASSQDLRVGTEAFF

j_gene: TRBJ2-3
abundance: .
v_gene: TRBV19
d_gene: .
CDR3nt: TGTGCCAGTAGACCCTCTGCAGGGGATACGCAGTATTTT
CDR3aa: CASRPSAGDTQYF

j_gene: TRBJ1-2
abundance: .
v_gene: TRBV6-2/TRBV6-3
d_gene: .
CDR3nt: TGTGCCAGCAGTTACGGACACATTGATATCTATGGCTACACCTTC
CDR3aa: CASSYGHIDIYGYTF

j_gene: TRBJ1-2
abundance: .
v_gene: TRBV30
d_gene: .
CDR3nt: TGTGCCTGGAGTATCACAGGGCTTGGCTACACCTTC
CDR3aa: CAWSITGLGYTF

j_gene: TRBJ1-2
abundance: .
v_gene: TRBV4-3
d_gene: .
CDR3nt: TGCGCCAGCAGCCAATCAGACAGCCCCTCTGGCTACACCTTC
CDR3aa: CASSQSDSPSGYTF

j_gene: TRBJ1-6
abundance: .
v_gene: TRBV7-2
d_gene: .
CDR3nt: TGTGCCAGCAGCTTAGGCCAGGGGAGCTCCTATAATTCACCCCTCCACTTT
CDR3aa: CASSLGQGSSYNSPLHF

j_gene: TRBJ2-5
abundance: .
v_gene: TRBV6-2/TRBV6-3
d_gene: .
CDR3nt: TGTGCCAGCAGTCCCCTCGGCAGGAAGGAGACCCAGTACTTC
CDR3aa: CASSPLGRKETQYF

j_gene: TRBJ1-5
abundance: .
v_gene: TRBV7-2
d_gene: .
CDR3nt: TGTGCCAGCAGCTTAGACGTGGCGCGTAGCAATCAGCCCCAGCATTTT
CDR3aa: CASSLDVARSNQPQHF

j_gene: TRBJ1-2
abundance: .
v_gene: TRBV5-6
d_gene: .
CDR3nt: TGTGCCAGCAGCTTGGCCGCAGGTGGAGGCTACACCTTC
CDR3aa: CASSLAAGGGYTF

j_gene: TRBJ1-1
abundance: .
v_gene: TRBV5-4
d_gene: .
CDR3nt: TGTGCCAGCAGTACTGCGGGTAACACTGAAGCTTTCTTT
CDR3aa: CASSTAGNTEAFF

j_gene: TRBJ2-5
abundance: .
v_gene: TRBV12-3/TRBV12-4
d_gene: .
CDR3nt: TGTGCCAGCAGTTTGGGCGAGACCCAGTACTTC
CDR3aa: CASSLGETQYF

j_gene: TRBJ2-2
abundance: once
v_gene: TRBV10-3
d_gene: TRBD1
CDR3nt: TGTGCCAGCCAACAGGGGTTCGTCGACACCGGGGAGCTGTTTTTT
CDR3aa: CASQQGFVDTGELFF

j_gene: TRBJ1-1
abundance: .
v_gene: TRBV19
d_gene: .
CDR3nt: TGTGCCAGTAGTATAGGGGGACACTTATTGAACACTGAAGCTTTCTTT
CDR3aa: CASSIGGHLLNTEAFF

j_gene: TRBJ1-5
abundance: .
v_gene: TRBV7-2
d_gene: .
CDR3nt: TGTGCCAGCAGCTTAAGCAATCAGCCCCAGCATTTT
CDR3aa: CASSLSNQPQHF

j_gene: TRBJ1-1
abundance: .
v_gene: TRBV7-2
d_gene: .
CDR3nt: TGTGCCAGCAGCTTAATGGCTGCGAACACTGAAGCTTTCTTT
CDR3aa: CASSLMAANTEAFF